Listed below are T cell receptor beta chains from one sample, sequenced in a study of blood T cell repertoires in COVID-19. Profiled with immunoSEQ multiplex PCR; TCRdb holds only in-frame clones, not every one. The sample shows 250,000 or so clones, 70% to 90% of them seen only once. The specimen sequenced was PBMCs or T cells enriched from blood (not recorded which). Receptor source: a woman in her 50s who had been exposed to COVID-19. CDR3s include the opening cysteine and the closing phenylalanine or tryptophan. The D gene is left open where the match is weak. The size field is filled for only some rows; it gives once, few, many or a size class.

clone_size: once; v_call: TRBV6-5; j_call: TRBJ1-1; d_call: .; cdr3_aa: CASSYPQQVNTEAFF; cdr3_nt: TGTGCCAGCAGTTACCCACAGCAGGTGAACACTGAAGCTTTCTTT
clone_size: .; v_call: TRBV29-1; j_call: TRBJ2-1; d_call: .; cdr3_aa: CSVEKRYNEQFF; cdr3_nt: TGCAGCGTTGAGAAGAGATACAATGAGCAGTTCTTC
clone_size: once; v_call: TRBV19; j_call: TRBJ1-2; d_call: TRBD1; cdr3_aa: CASSIDRGPYGYTF; cdr3_nt: TGTGCCAGTAGTATCGACAGGGGTCCCTATGGCTACACCTTC
clone_size: .; v_call: TRBV15; j_call: TRBJ2-1; d_call: .; cdr3_aa: CATSGGGLPPYNEQFF; cdr3_nt: TGTGCCACCAGCGGGGGGGGGCTCCCGCCTTACAATGAGCAGTTCTTC
clone_size: .; v_call: TRBV7-9; j_call: TRBJ1-1; d_call: .; cdr3_aa: CASSFNRDTEAFF; cdr3_nt: TGTGCCAGCAGCTTTAACAGGGATACTGAAGCTTTCTTT
clone_size: few; v_call: TRBV10-3; j_call: TRBJ2-2; d_call: TRBD2; cdr3_aa: CASWGGWNTGELFF; cdr3_nt: TGTGCCTCCTGGGGAGGGTGGAACACCGGGGAGCTGTTTTTT
clone_size: .; v_call: TRBV7-2; j_call: TRBJ1-2; d_call: .; cdr3_aa: CASSSIGALPGGYTF; cdr3_nt: TGTGCCAGCAGCTCTATAGGGGCCCTCCCGGGCGGCTACACCTTC
clone_size: .; v_call: TRBV5-1; j_call: TRBJ2-3; d_call: .; cdr3_aa: CASSLGAGSSTDTQYF; cdr3_nt: TGCGCCAGCAGCCTAGGGGCGGGATCTAGCACAGATACGCAGTATTTT
clone_size: .; v_call: TRBV19; j_call: TRBJ1-3; d_call: .; cdr3_aa: CASSIAGRSGNTIYF; cdr3_nt: TGTGCCAGTAGTATTGCAGGTCGCTCTGGAAACACCATATATTTT
clone_size: .; v_call: TRBV28; j_call: TRBJ2-2; d_call: .; cdr3_aa: CASSPLTGGFANTGELFF; cdr3_nt: TGTGCCAGCAGCCCCCTCACGGGGGGCTTCGCGAACACCGGGGAGCTGTTTTTT